Given below is one TCR beta chain in context. This record comes from a study of blood T cell repertoires in COVID-19. Germline values: CDR1 KGHDR, CDR2 SFDVKD. V trimming: 4 bases; J trimming: 4 bases; junction bases outside the gene matches: 9. The CDR3 spans 17 residues. Measured with immunoSEQ multiplex PCR; TCRdb has only the in-frame clones, and not every one. The table lists a few hundred thousand clones, around 87% of them singletons, with roughly 4% in the top ten. The V gene is TRBV24-1, the J gene TRBJ2-1; the match to TRBD2 covers 10 bases. The clonotype originates from a young man with active or convalescent COVID-19. The specimen was peripheral blood. CDR3 sequence reads: CATSDRSSSGGYNEQFF. The CDR3 DNA sequence: TGTGCCACCAGTGACCGTAGTTCTAGCGGGGGTTACAATGAGCAGTTCTTC.